This is a list of T cell receptor beta chains from one sample in a study of blood T cell repertoires in COVID-19. Data came from immunoSEQ multiplex PCR; TCRdb stores just in-frame clones and leaves some out. The sample includes about 200,000 clones, 87% seen only once; the top ten take around a fifth. Sequenced: peripheral blood. The receptors were gathered from a man aged 55 to 70 with active or convalescent COVID-19. The CDR3 runs from the conserved cysteine through the conserved F or W. A D gene is named only where the DNA matches it firmly. Rows may omit the clone size; those that give it use once, few, many or a size class.

clone size	D gene	V gene	J gene	CDR3 DNA	CDR3 protein
.	.	TRBV7-2	TRBJ1-3	TGTGCCAGCAGCCGGGACTCTGGAAACACCATATATTTT	CASSRDSGNTIYF
.	.	TRBV19	TRBJ2-5	TGTGCCAGTAGTATCCAGGGTCCTCAAGAGACCCAGTACTTC	CASSIQGPQETQYF
.	.	TRBV7-2	TRBJ2-7	TGTGCCAGCAGCTTAGACTATGCTTACGAGCAGTACTTC	CASSLDYAYEQYF
.	.	TRBV4-1	TRBJ2-7	TGCGCCAGCAGCCACCCCCCCCGGGGGAAGCACGAGCAGTACTTC	CASSHPPRGKHEQYF
.	.	TRBV6-5	TRBJ1-2	TGTGCCAGCAGTTCCGACGGGTATGGCTACACCTTC	CASSSDGYGYTF
.	TRBD1	TRBV19	TRBJ1-2	TGTGCCAGTACTAGGACCGGGACAGAGGTCTTCCCCTCTGGCTACACCTTC	CASTRTGTEVFPSGYTF
.	.	TRBV18	TRBJ2-3	TGTGCCAGCGCCAGTACGCCCCTTACAGATACGCAGTATTTT	CASASTPLTDTQYF
.	TRBD1	TRBV19	TRBJ1-5	TGTGCCAGTAGTATAGATCGCGGGACAGCCTTTCGGGGCAATCAGCCCCAGCATTTT	CASSIDRGTAFRGNQPQHF
.	.	TRBV5-6	TRBJ1-2	TGTGCCAGCAGCTTACCGACAGTAGCTAACTATGGCTACACCTTC	CASSLPTVANYGYTF
.	TRBD1	TRBV5-1	TRBJ2-2	TGCGCCAGCAGCTGGGACAGGGGAAGGACCGGGGAGCTGTTTTTT	CASSWDRGRTGELFF
once	.	TRBV5-1	TRBJ2-7	TGCGCCAGCAGCTTACAGGGGGGGACCTACGAGCAGTACTTC	CASSLQGGTYEQYF
.	TRBD1	TRBV15	TRBJ1-1	TGTGCCACCAGCGCCGGGACAGTCCCGAACACTGAAGCTTTCTTT	CATSAGTVPNTEAFF
.	.	TRBV5-4	TRBJ1-3	TGTGCCAGCAGCTTAAAGGGGGGGTTATCTGGAAACACCATATATTTT	CASSLKGGLSGNTIYF
.	.	TRBV5-6	TRBJ1-3	TGTGCCAGCAGCTTGGGACTGATTGGAAACACCATATATTTT	CASSLGLIGNTIYF
.	.	TRBV2	TRBJ1-1	TGTGCCAGCAGTGAATCCAGGGTTAACACTGAAGCTTTCTTT	CASSESRVNTEAFF
.	TRBD1	TRBV29-1	TRBJ1-4	TGCAGCGTCGCGACAGGGGGCGATGAAAAACTGTTTTTT	CSVATGGDEKLFF
.	TRBD1	TRBV30	TRBJ1-2	TGTGCCTGGAGTTCGGGACAGCTCAACTATGGCTACACCTTC	CAWSSGQLNYGYTF
.	TRBD2	TRBV27	TRBJ2-1	TGTGCCAGCAGTTCACCTGAGACTAGCGGGGGTTACAATGAGCAGTTCTTC	CASSSPETSGGYNEQFF
.	.	TRBV11-2	TRBJ2-7	TGTGCCAGCACCAATCGTTTCCAGGGTCGCGAGCAGTACTTC	CASTNRFQGREQYF
once	.	TRBV19	TRBJ1-1	TGTGCCAGTAGTATAGATCCGGGGAACACTGAAGCTTTCTTT	CASSIDPGNTEAFF
.	.	TRBV6-6	TRBJ1-1	TGTGCCAGCAGTTACTCGCCCAGGGGCGACACTGAAGCTTTCTTT	CASSYSPRGDTEAFF
.	TRBD1	TRBV18	TRBJ2-5	TGTGCCAGCTCGACAGGGGAGGAGGAGACCCAGTACTTC	CASSTGEEETQYF
many	.	TRBV2	TRBJ1-1	TGTGCCAGCAGTGAATTGTCTGGGCAGTACTTGAACACTGAAGCTTTCTTT	CASSELSGQYLNTEAFF
.	TRBD1	TRBV5-4	TRBJ2-2	TGTGCCAGCAGTCAACAGGGGGCCGGGACCGGGGAGCTGTTTTTT	CASSQQGAGTGELFF
.	TRBD1	TRBV5-1	TRBJ1-4	TGCGCCAGCACACGACAGGGAACTAATGAAAAACTGTTTTTT	CASTRQGTNEKLFF
.	TRBD1	TRBV3-1/TRBV3-2	TRBJ1-5	TGTGCCAGCAGCCAAGGACAGGGAAATCAGCCCCAGCATTTT	CASSQGQGNQPQHF
many	.	TRBV7-9	TRBJ2-7	TGTGCCAGCAGCCAAGGGGTTGAGCACGAGCAGTACTTC	CASSQGVEHEQYF
.	.	TRBV2	TRBJ1-3	TGTGCCAGCAGTACCGACGGGGTCTCTGGAAACACCATATATTTT	CASSTDGVSGNTIYF
.	.	TRBV7-9	TRBJ1-3	TGTGCCAGCAGCTTGGGACAAGACTCTGGAAACACCATATATTTT	CASSLGQDSGNTIYF
few	TRBD1	TRBV4-1	TRBJ1-4	TGCGCCAGCAGCCAAGCGAGAGGGACAGGGGATGAAAAACTGTTTTTT	CASSQARGTGDEKLFF
few	TRBD2	TRBV4-2	TRBJ2-7	TGTGCCAGCAGCCAAGAGCCTAGCGGAAGCTCCTACGAGCAGTACTTC	CASSQEPSGSSYEQYF
.	.	TRBV12-5	TRBJ1-5	TGTGCTAGTGGTTTCCAGAATCAGCCCCAGCATTTT	CASGFQNQPQHF
.	TRBD1	TRBV7-3	TRBJ1-2	TGTGCCAGCAGCCCCGGGACAGCCAGTAACTATGGCTACACCTTC	CASSPGTASNYGYTF
once	.	TRBV2	TRBJ1-2	TGTGCCAGCAGTGAAGCTGTCGACATGGGCTATGGCTACACCTTC	CASSEAVDMGYGYTF
.	.	TRBV5-1	TRBJ1-4	TGCGCCAGCAGCTTGGCGGCGGAGGGGCGTGGGGAAAAACTGTTTTTT	CASSLAAEGRGEKLFF
.	.	TRBV19	TRBJ1-2	TGTGCCAGTAGTGTCGCGGGGGCCTCTATCTATGGCTACACCTTC	CASSVAGASIYGYTF
.	TRBD1	TRBV6-5	TRBJ2-1	TGTGCCAGCAGCTGGACAGGGTCGAAGTACAATGAGCAGTTCTTC	CASSWTGSKYNEQFF
.	TRBD2	TRBV7-9	TRBJ2-3	TGTGCCAGCAGCTCGACAATCGGCGGGGGGGCGTCAGATACGCAGTATTTT	CASSSTIGGGASDTQYF
.	.	TRBV7-2	TRBJ2-7	TGTGCCAGCAGCTTCCGCTTGCGGGGCGAGCAGTACTTC	CASSFRLRGEQYF
.	.	TRBV6-1	TRBJ1-5	TGTGCCAGCAGTGAAGCGGCGGCTACTAATCAGCCCCAGCATTTT	CASSEAAATNQPQHF
.	.	TRBV6-5	TRBJ1-2	TGTGCCAGCAGATCGACAGGCGATAACTATGGCTACACCTTC	CASRSTGDNYGYTF
.	.	TRBV20-1	TRBJ1-1	TGCAGTGCTAGTCAGGACAGAGCTTTCTTT	CSASQDRAFF
few	TRBD1	TRBV5-1	TRBJ2-7	TGCGCCAGCAGCAAAACAGGGGGCGGGTCCTACGAGCAGTACTTC	CASSKTGGGSYEQYF
.	.	TRBV5-1	TRBJ2-3	TGCGCCAGCAGCCCCACACAAAACACAGATACGCAGTATTTT	CASSPTQNTDTQYF
.	.	TRBV18	TRBJ1-3	TGTGCCAGCTCACCACTTTCGGACACTACCTCTGGAAACACCATATATTTT	CASSPLSDTTSGNTIYF
.	.	TRBV9	TRBJ1-4	TGTGCCAGCAGCCGGACACCAACTAATGAAAAACTGTTTTTT	CASSRTPTNEKLFF
.	.	TRBV18	TRBJ2-5	TGTGCCAGCTCCGTCACTATTGGACAAGAGACCCAGTACTTC	CASSVTIGQETQYF
hyperexpanded	TRBD1	TRBV6-5	TRBJ1-2	TGTGCCAGCAGTCCGGCGACAGGGGTGCCCTATGGCTACACCTTC	CASSPATGVPYGYTF
.	TRBD2	TRBV24-1	TRBJ2-2	TGTGCCACCAGTGATCCGGGACTAGCGGGGAGCACCGGGGAGCTGTTTTTT	CATSDPGLAGSTGELFF
.	.	TRBV9	TRBJ2-7	TGTGCCAGCAGCGTAGGCGCAGGGAAGTTCTACGAGCAGTACTTC	CASSVGAGKFYEQYF